The sequence of this T cell receptor (beta chain) was determined in a study of regulatory T cells in long-lasting Graves disease. With iRepertoire HTBI primers and Arm-PCR of CDR3 regions, TCR beta libraries were built. TCRdb re-called the multiplex PCR reads through MiXCR, storing one row per CDR3 protein. This repertoire shows about 360,000 distinct CDR3 sequences, around 15% found once; its top ten account for around 20%. This clonotype was seen many times. Antigen: not known. Time point: newly diagnosed GD, antithyroid drugs for less than 3 months. Extracted RNA from PBMCs served as the source of the TCR library. Peripheral blood, Nine milliliters per patient, was collected in EDTA tubes. Study conclusions and caveats: Newly diagnosed Graves' patients exceeded persistent ones in TCR diversity.

The CDR3 is made up of 12 amino acids. Germline loops: CDR1 SEHNR, CDR2 FQNEAQ (reference sequence). These sequences were also reported in another study, on T cells in Graves' hyperthyroidism and ophthalmopathy.

The material was peripheral blood mononuclear cells (PBMCs), obtained at new diagnosis, from a patient treated with antithyroid drugs. This chain connects TRBV7-9 to TRBJ2-1; TRBD1 might be the D (5 bases). The TCR sequence derives from a woman aged 18-29 years with Graves disease. The CDR3 DNA sequence: TGTGAAGGCTCGGGCAGGGCCAATGAGCAGTTCTTC. This codes for CEGSGRANEQFF.